Shown below are 14 T cell receptor beta chains from a single sample sequenced in a study of shared T cell receptors in the human thymus. TCRdb keeps only in-frame clones here, not all; method: immunoSEQ multiplex PCR. In the table there are hundreds of thousands of clones, 85% to 95% of which are singletons. Sequencing input: thymocytes. The receptors originated from a human donor.

The V call is TRBV7-2, the J call TRBJ2-1, with D tentatively TRBD1 (6 bases). This CDR3 region has 17 residues. Between the trimmed V and J ends, which lost 4 bases and 1 base, there was a span of 17 bases. CDR1 and CDR2 (germline): SGHTA, FQGNSA. The CDR3 nucleotides are TGTGCCAGCAGCTACATGCCCGGGACACTATCCTACAATGAGCAGTTCTTC. Encoded protein: CASSYMPGTLSYNEQFF.

The chain carries TRBV7-9 and TRBJ2-7; perhaps TRBD2 as D (7 bases). This CDR3 has 15 residues. Germline-derived CDR1 and CDR2 are SEHNR and FQNEAQ (reference sequence). Between the trimmed V and J ends, which lost 4 bases and 1 base, there was a span of 14 bases. The CDR3 nucleotides read TGTGCCAGCAGCTCCCGGGGGGCCAATTCCTACGAGCAGTACTTC. Protein product: CASSSRGANSYEQYF.

DNA of the CDR3: TGTGCCACCAGCAGAGCCGGGACAGGGGTTACCCCCTCTGGAAACACCATATATTTT. Its protein product is CATSRAGTGVTPSGNTIYF. This chain connects TRBV15 to TRBJ1-3, with TRBD1 matching 10 bases. In germline, CDR1 is LNHNV, CDR2 YYDKDF (reference sequence). Losses at the gene ends were 1 base for V and 0 bases for J; bases not matched to a gene: 9. There are 19 residues in the CDR3.

V gene TRBV29-1 combines with J gene TRBJ1-2; 7 bases are shared with TRBD1. The J segment lost 4 bases and the V segment lost 5 bases, leaving 10 bases of the junction unmatched. Germline CDR1 SQVTM, CDR2 ANQGSEA. The CDR3 sequence is 14 residues long. CDR3 loop: CSVYHQGGPYGYTF. CDR3 coding DNA: TGCAGCGTTTACCACCAGGGGGGCCCCTATGGCTACACCTTC.

The rearrangement links TRBV5-5 to TRBJ2-7; D is perhaps TRBD2 (5 bases). With 0 bases removed from V and 2 bases from J, the gap between germline ends came to 9 bases. Germline V gene data show CDR1 as SGHKS and CDR2 as YYEKEE (reference sequence). The CDR3 sequence is 14 residues long. CDR3 sequence: CASSLVDGTYEQYF. The CDR3 bases are TGTGCCAGCAGCTTGGTAGACGGGACCTACGAGCAGTACTTC.

This rearrangement joins TRBV5-4 to TRBJ1-3, with D possibly TRBD1 on 5 matching bases. V lost 6 bases to trimming and J lost 8 bases, with 21 bases between them. Germline V gene lookup returns CDR1 SGHNT and CDR2 YYREEE (reference sequence). CDR3 size: 15 residues. CDR3 DNA: TGTGCCAGCACCCTAAAGGGGCAGAAACCGGACACCATATATTTT. Protein sequence: CASTLKGQKPDTIYF. The full variable domain, rest sourced from reference TRBV5-4 and TRBJ1-3, is ETGVTQSPTHLIKTRGQQVTLRCSSQSGHNTVSWYQQALGQGPQFIFQYYREEENGRGNFPPRFSGLQFPNYSSELNVNALELDDSALYLCASTLKGQKPDTIYFGEGSWLTVV.

CDR3 bases: TGTGCCAGCAGTAAGGGAGCAGATACGCAGTATTTT. Protein sequence: CASSKGADTQYF. V and J are TRBV28 and TRBJ2-3, with TRBD2 as a possible D gene (5 bases). V was clipped by 5 bases and J by 4 bases, with 7 bases between them. The germline gives CDR1 MDHEN, CDR2 SYDVKM. This CDR3 has 12 residues. Full variable domain (missing parts from reference TRBV28 and TRBJ2-3): DVKVTQSSRYLVKRTGEKVFLECVQDMDHENMFWYRQDPGLGLRLIYFSYDVKMKEKGDIPEGYSVSREKKERFSLILESASTNQTSMYLCASSKGADTQYFGPGTRLTVL.

This clone was counted between two and nine times. The chain is built from TRBV27 and TRBJ2-5; TRBD2 matches at 9 bases. Germline CDR1 and CDR2: MNHEY and SMNVEV (reference sequence). Losses at the gene ends were 0 bases for V and 0 bases for J; bases not matched to a gene: 8. The CDR3 has 18 residues. The CDR3 DNA follows: TGTGCCAGCAGTTTATCGATTTCGACTAGCGGAAACCAAGAGACCCAGTACTTC. As protein: CASSLSISTSGNQETQYF.

V is TRBV27 and J is TRBJ2-1; 12 bases match TRBD2. Losses at the gene ends were 3 bases for V and 7 bases for J; bases not matched to a gene: 7. Germline CDR1 and CDR2: MNHEY and SMNVEV (reference sequence). This CDR3 region has 16 residues. The CDR3 DNA sequence: TGTGCCAGCAGTTTCCGGACTAGCGGGATTATTAATGAGCAGTTCTTC. Translated, it gives CASSFRTSGIINEQFF.

V and J are TRBV5-8 and TRBJ2-3, with 14 positions matching TRBD2. This CDR3 has 16 residues. The V gene end was trimmed by 3 bases and the J gene end by 8 bases; junction bases not matched to a gene: 8. Germline CDR1 reads SGHTS; CDR2 reads YDEGEE. The CDR3 DNA is TGTGCCAGCAGCTGCGGGACTAGCGGGAGTCAAGTTACGCAGTATTTT. Amino acid sequence: CASSCGTSGSQVTQYF.

The J gene is TRBJ2-7, the V gene TRBV27; TRBD2 matches at 9 bases. V dropped 5 bases and J dropped 7; count of bases not matched to a gene: 18. Germline CDR1 reads MNHEY; CDR2 reads SMNVEV (reference sequence). This CDR3 has 17 amino acids. CDR3 region: CASSLRTGGRALWEQYF. In nucleotides, the CDR3 is TGTGCCAGCAGTCTCCGGACTGGCGGGAGGGCCTTGTGGGAGCAGTACTTC.

This chain links TRBV6-1 with TRBJ2-2, with D tentatively TRBD1 or TRBD2 (6 bases each). CDR3 length: 14 amino acids. Trimming stripped 4 bases from V and 3 bases from J, with 9 bases between. Germline assignment: CDR1 MNHNS and CDR2 SASEGT. This chain's CDR3 is CASSVRGDTGELFF. CDR3 DNA sequence: TGTGCCAGCAGTGTAAGGGGGGACACCGGGGAGCTGTTTTTT.

The chain joins TRBV14 to TRBJ1-1, with a tentative D call TRBD1 (5 bases). The CDR3 is 17 amino acids. Looked up from germline, CDR1 is SGHDN and CDR2 is FVKESK. Trimming cost V 4 bases and J 2 bases, with 20 bases left between them. CDR3 amino acids: CASSRQGEGPINTEAFF. The CDR3 DNA reads TGTGCCAGCAGCCGCCAAGGGGAGGGGCCGATTAACACTGAAGCTTTCTTT.

The V and J genes are TRBV29-1 and TRBJ1-2; TRBD1 might be the D (6 bases). Germline CDR1 and CDR2: SQVTM and ANQGSEA. The CDR3 sequence is 12 residues long. V was cut by 4 bases and J by 5 bases, with 11 bases left in between. The CDR3 nucleotides read TGCAGCGTTGCTAGGGGGGATTATGGCTACACCTTC. Translation: CSVARGDYGYTF.